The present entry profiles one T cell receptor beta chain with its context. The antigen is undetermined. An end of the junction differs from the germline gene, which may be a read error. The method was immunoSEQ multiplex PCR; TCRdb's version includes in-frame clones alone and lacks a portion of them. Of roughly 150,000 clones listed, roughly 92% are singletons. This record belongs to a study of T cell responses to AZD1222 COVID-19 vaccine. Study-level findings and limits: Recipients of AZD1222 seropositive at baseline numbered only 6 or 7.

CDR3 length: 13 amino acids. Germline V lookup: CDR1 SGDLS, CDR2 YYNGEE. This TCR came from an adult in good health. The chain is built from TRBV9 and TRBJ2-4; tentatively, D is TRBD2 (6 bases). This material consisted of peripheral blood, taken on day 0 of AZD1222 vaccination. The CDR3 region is CASSVAPEGTRHF. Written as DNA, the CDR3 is TGTGCCAGCAGCGTAGCCCCTGAAGGGACTCGCCACTTC.